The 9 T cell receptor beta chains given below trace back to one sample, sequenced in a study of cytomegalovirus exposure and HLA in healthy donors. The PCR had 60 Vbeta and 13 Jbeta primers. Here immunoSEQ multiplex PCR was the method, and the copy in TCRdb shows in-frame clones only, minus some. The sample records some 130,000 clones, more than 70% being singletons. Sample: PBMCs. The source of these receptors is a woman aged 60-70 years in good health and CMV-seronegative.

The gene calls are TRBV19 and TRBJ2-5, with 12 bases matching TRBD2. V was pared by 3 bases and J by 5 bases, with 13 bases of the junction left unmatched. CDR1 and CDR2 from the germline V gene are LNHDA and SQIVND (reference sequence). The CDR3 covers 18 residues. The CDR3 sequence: CASSIRLAGDPTRETQYF. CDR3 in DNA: TGTGCCAGTAGTATCCGACTAGCGGGAGACCCCACCCGGGAGACCCAGTACTTC.

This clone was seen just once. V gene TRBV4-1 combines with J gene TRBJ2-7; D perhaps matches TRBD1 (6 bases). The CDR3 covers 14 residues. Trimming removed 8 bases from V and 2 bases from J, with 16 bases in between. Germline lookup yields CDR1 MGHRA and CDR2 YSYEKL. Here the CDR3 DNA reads TGCGCCAGCGTTACAGGGATCAGGACCTACGAGCAGTACTTC. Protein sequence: CASVTGIRTYEQYF.

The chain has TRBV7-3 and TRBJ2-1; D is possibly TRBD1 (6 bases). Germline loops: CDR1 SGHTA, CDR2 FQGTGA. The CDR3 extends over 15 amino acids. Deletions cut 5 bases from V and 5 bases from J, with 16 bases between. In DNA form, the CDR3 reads TGTGCCAGCAGCATTGGACAGAACCGCAACAATGAGCAGTTCTTC. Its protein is CASSIGQNRNNEQFF.

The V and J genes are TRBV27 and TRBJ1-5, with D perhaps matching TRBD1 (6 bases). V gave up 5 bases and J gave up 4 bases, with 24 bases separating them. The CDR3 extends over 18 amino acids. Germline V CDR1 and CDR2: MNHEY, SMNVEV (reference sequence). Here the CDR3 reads CASSPSGGPLSGNQPQHF. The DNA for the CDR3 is TGTGCCAGCAGTCCCTCGGGGGGGCCACTTTCAGGTAATCAGCCCCAGCATTTT.

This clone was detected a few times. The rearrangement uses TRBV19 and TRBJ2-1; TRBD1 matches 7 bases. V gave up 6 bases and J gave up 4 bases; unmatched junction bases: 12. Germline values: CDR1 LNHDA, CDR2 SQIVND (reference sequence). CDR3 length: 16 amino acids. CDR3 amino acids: CASSVDQGENYNEQFF. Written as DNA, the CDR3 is TGTGCCAGTAGCGTCGACCAGGGGGAGAATTACAATGAGCAGTTCTTC. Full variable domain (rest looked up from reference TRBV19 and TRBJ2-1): DGGITQSPKYLFRKEGQNVTLSCEQNLNHDAMYWYRQDPGQGLRLIYYSQIVNDFQKGDIAEGYSVSREKKESFPLTVTSAQKNPTAFYLCASSVDQGENYNEQFFGPGTRLTVL.

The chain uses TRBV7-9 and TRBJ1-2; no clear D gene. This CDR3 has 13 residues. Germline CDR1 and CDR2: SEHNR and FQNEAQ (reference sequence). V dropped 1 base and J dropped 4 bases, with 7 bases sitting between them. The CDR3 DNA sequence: TGTGCCAGCAGCTTAGTGGGGAGCTATGGCTACACCTTC. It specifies CASSLVGSYGYTF.

This CDR3 is CASSFRQDTEAFF. CDR3 coding DNA: TGTGCCAGCAGCTTCAGACAGGACACTGAAGCTTTCTTT. The chain uses TRBV7-6 and TRBJ1-1, with D perhaps TRBD1 (6 bases). Between the trimmed V and J ends, which lost 3 bases and 3 bases, there was a span of 8 bases. Germline CDR1 is SGHVS and CDR2 is FNYEAQ. CDR3 length equals 13 residues. The variable domain in full, with the rest retrieved from reference TRBV7-6 and TRBJ1-1, is GAGVSQSPRYKVTKRGQDVALRCDPISGHVSLYWYRQALGQGPEFLTYFNYEAQQDKSGLPNDRFSAERPEGSISTLTIQRTEQRDSAMYRCASSFRQDTEAFFGQGTRLTVV.

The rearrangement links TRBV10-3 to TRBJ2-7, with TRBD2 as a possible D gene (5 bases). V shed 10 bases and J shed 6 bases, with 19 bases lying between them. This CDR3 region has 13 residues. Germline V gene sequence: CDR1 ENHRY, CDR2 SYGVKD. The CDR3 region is CATARGSRVEQYF. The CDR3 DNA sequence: TGTGCCACGGCCCGAGGGAGCCGTGTCGAGCAGTACTTC.

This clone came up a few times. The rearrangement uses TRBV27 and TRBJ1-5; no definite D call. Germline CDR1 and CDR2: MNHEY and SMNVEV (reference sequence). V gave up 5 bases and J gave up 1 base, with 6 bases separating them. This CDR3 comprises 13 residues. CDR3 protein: CASSIKSNQPQHF. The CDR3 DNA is TGTGCCAGCAGTATTAAAAGCAATCAGCCCCAGCATTTT.